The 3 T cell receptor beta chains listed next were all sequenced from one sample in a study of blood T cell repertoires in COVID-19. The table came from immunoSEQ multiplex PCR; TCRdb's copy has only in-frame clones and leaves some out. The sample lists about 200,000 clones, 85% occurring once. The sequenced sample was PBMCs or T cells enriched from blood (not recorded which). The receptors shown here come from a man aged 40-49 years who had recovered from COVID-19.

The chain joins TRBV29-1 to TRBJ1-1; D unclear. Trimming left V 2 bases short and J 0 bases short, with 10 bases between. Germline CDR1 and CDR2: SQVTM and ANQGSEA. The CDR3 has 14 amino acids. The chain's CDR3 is CSVEIPGLNTEAFF. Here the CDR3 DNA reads TGCAGCGTTGAAATACCGGGTTTGAACACTGAAGCTTTCTTT.

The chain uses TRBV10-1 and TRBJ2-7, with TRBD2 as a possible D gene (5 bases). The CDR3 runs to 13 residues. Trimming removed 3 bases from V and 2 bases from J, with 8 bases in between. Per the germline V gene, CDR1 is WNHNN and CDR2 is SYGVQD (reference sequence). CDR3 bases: TGCGCCAGCAGTGACCCCGGGACCTACGAGCAGTACTTC. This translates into CASSDPGTYEQYF.

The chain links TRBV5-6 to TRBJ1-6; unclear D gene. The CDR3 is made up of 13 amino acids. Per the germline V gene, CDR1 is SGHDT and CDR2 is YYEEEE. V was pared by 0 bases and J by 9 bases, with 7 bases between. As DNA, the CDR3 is TGTGCCAGCAGCTTGGGTGGGCTTTCACCCCTCCACTTT. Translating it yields CASSLGGLSPLHF.